This T cell receptor beta chain stems from a study of cytomegalovirus exposure and HLA in healthy donors. General study results and limits: An analysis was carried out later, and it reportedly showed fewer N-insertions in an Asian-associated ancestry cluster than the approximately 610-donor mean. CMV serostatus was the sole immune exposure information available. A later analysis found that most CMV-associated TCR beta chains appeared HLA-restricted.

This clone was seen only a few times. Its cognate antigen is unknown. The PCR used 60 Vbeta and 13 Jbeta primers. Clones were sequenced by immunoSEQ multiplex PCR, and TCRdb holds only the in-frame ones, with some missing. The repertoire holds 150,000 or so clones, with more than 60% as singletons. V was clipped by 2 bases and J by 0 bases; unmatched bases: 8. Germline values: CDR1 SGHNT, CDR2 YYREEE (reference sequence). The CDR3 runs 16 residues. Sequencing was carried out using PBMCs. This TCR was sampled from a man in his forties in good health and CMV-seropositive. The chain employs TRBV5-4 and TRBJ2-7; 7 nucleotides match TRBD2. The CDR3 sequence is CASSFIGPGGSYEQYF. The CDR3 nucleotides read TGTGCCAGCAGCTTCATTGGTCCGGGGGGCTCCTACGAGCAGTACTTC.